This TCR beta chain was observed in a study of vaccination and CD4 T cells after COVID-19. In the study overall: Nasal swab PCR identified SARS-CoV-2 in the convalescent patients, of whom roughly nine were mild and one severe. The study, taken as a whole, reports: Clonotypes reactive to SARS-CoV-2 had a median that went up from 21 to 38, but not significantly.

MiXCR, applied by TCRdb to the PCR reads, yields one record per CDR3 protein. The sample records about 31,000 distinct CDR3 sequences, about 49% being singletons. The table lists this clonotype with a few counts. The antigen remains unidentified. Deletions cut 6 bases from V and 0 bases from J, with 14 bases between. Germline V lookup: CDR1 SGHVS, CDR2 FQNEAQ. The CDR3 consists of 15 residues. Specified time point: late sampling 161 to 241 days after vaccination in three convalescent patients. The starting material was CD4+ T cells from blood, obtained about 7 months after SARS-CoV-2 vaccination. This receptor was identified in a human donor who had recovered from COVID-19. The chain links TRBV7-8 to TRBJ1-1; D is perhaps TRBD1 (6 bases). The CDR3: CASRFGGQMNTEAFF. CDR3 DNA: TGTGCCAGCAGGTTTGGGGGGCAGATGAACACTGAAGCTTTCTTT.